This is a list of T cell receptor beta chains from one sample in a study of early T cells in non-severe SARS-CoV-2 infection. TCRdb independently ran MiXCR on the 5' RACE reads; one entry per CDR3 protein. The sample holds about 21,000 distinct CDR3 sequences, around 4.6% seen once. Source material: whole blood. The receptor set was obtained from an adult who was a healthcare worker with PCR-confirmed SARS-CoV-2 infection or an uninfected control (not recorded which). Both conserved end residues are part of each CDR3.

V	J	CDR3
TRBV4-3	TRBJ2-1	CASSTVPGTSGLNEQFF
TRBV7-2	TRBJ2-7	CASTFSGAAYEQYF
TRBV19	TRBJ1-1	CASSISLVRGTEAFF
TRBV19	TRBJ2-5	CASTPKGQETQYF
TRBV9	TRBJ1-4	CASSVGATGSGKLFF
TRBV4-3	TRBJ2-5	CASSDYLTQETQYF
TRBV7-2	TRBJ2-1	CASSLTGGRRNEQFF
TRBV18	TRBJ2-3	CASSPRAGGLTDTQYF
TRBV4-3	TRBJ2-7	CASSPSGGNYEQYF
TRBV11-2	TRBJ2-3	CASSFGGADTQYF
TRBV25-1	TRBJ2-7	CASSEYGQGSYEQYF
TRBV12-3/TRBV12-4	TRBJ1-6	CASSFRSSYNSPLHF
TRBV29-1	TRBJ2-3	CSVERGGSTDTQYF
TRBV6-5	TRBJ2-2	CASRRLRHQRGGANTGELFF
TRBV12-3/TRBV12-4	TRBJ1-5	CASSLTGVQPQHF
TRBV20-1	TRBJ2-3	CSARPVTGSTDTQYF
TRBV14	TRBJ1-6	CASSLGGSAYNSPLHF
TRBV5-8	TRBJ2-7	CASGYRQGRYEQYF
TRBV7-2	TRBJ1-2	CASSYPGRRSYGYTF
TRBV7-2	TRBJ2-3	CASSLAPGADTQYF
TRBV12-3/TRBV12-4	TRBJ2-6	CAIRGGAGANVLTF
TRBV6-2/TRBV6-3	TRBJ2-7	CASSFDLWAKGEQYF
TRBV7-2	TRBJ2-7	CASSLRDSGLGEQYF
TRBV2	TRBJ2-1	CASRYRDRDNEQFF
TRBV7-3	TRBJ2-5	CASSSVPGLQETQYF
TRBV7-2	TRBJ1-4	CASSFTGGSEKLFF
TRBV19	TRBJ1-6	CASSGQRNSPLHF
TRBV6-2/TRBV6-3	TRBJ2-7	CASSPPTAAGYF
TRBV5-5	TRBJ1-5	CASSLGREPQHF
TRBV6-6	TRBJ2-3	CASSYSTDTDTQYF
TRBV28	TRBJ2-3	CASSLWAQGAQDTQYF
TRBV9	TRBJ2-1	CASSGESSGYNEQFF
TRBV27	TRBJ1-6	CASSFSGGQGGRVYNSPLHF
TRBV4-3	TRBJ2-7	CASSQGLRAEQYF
TRBV20-1	TRBJ2-1	CSGTGRGNEQFF
TRBV7-3	TRBJ2-3	CASSLTHGGTDTQYF
TRBV5-1	TRBJ1-1	CASSPSTGLEAFF
TRBV5-5	TRBJ1-3	CASSLVPVSGNTIYF
TRBV29-1	TRBJ2-5	CSVAGAGETQYF
TRBV12-3/TRBV12-4	TRBJ1-5	CASRGRVGNQPQHF
TRBV7-8	TRBJ2-2	CASSLSWGSRNTGELFF
TRBV29-1	TRBJ1-2	CSAEGYEVYGYTF
TRBV7-8	TRBJ2-7	CASSLGGQGLYEQYF
TRBV15	TRBJ2-7	CATSQTGGSDEQYF
TRBV5-1	TRBJ2-1	CASSLRLAAHNEQFF
TRBV7-2	TRBJ2-7	CASSLAIFPYEQYF
TRBV10-3	TRBJ2-3	CAIRGQVGADTQYF
TRBV29-1	TRBJ1-3	CSVRPSGNTIYF
TRBV5-6	TRBJ1-2	CASSEGQLYTF
TRBV7-6	TRBJ2-2	CASSLDARHTGELFF
TRBV9	TRBJ2-5	CASSVGTKGETQYF
TRBV10-3	TRBJ2-3	CAIGPRDTDTQYF
TRBV5-1	TRBJ2-7	CASSLDGDRRYEQYF
TRBV4-2	TRBJ2-7	CASSQDAYEQYF